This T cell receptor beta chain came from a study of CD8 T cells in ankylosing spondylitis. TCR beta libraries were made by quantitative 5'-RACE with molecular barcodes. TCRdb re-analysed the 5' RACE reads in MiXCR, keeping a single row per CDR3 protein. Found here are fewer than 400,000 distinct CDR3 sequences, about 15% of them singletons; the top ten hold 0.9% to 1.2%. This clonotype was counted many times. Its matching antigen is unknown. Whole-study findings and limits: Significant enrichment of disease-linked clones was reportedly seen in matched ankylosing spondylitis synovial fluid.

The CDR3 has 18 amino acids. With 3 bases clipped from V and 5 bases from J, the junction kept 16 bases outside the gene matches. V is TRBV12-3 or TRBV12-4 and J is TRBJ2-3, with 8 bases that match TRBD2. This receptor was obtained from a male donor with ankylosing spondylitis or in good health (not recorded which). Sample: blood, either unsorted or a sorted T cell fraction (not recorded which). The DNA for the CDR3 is TGTGCCAGCAGTTTGAGGACTAGCAGCAGCCGCGCGCGAGATACGCAGTATTTT. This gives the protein CASSLRTSSSRARDTQYF.